These T cell receptor beta chains were read from a single sample in a study of beta chain features in type 1 diabetes. Clones were sequenced by immunoSEQ multiplex PCR, and TCRdb holds only the in-frame ones, with some missing. The repertoire includes about 150,000 clones, 10% of them detected once, and 0.4% to 0.55% sits in the top ten. The specimen sequenced was central memory CD4+ T cells from blood. These receptors came from a man aged 25-45 years with type 1 diabetes. Each CDR3 is given with its conserved first and last residue. The D gene is left open where the match is weak. The listing skips clone size in some rows; elsewhere it reads once, few, many or a size class.

D,V,J,size,DNA,CDR3
NA,TRBV4-2,TRBJ2-7,few,TGTGCCAGCAGCCAACTCGACTTTACGGGGGATACCTACGAGCAGTACTTC,CASSQLDFTGDTYEQYF
NA,TRBV2,TRBJ2-4,NA,TGTGCCAGCAGTAGGAGGACTGTCGAGATTCAGTACTTC,CASSRRTVEIQYF
TRBD2,TRBV7-3,TRBJ2-1,NA,TGTGCCAGCAGCTTGGGGGGGACTAGCTACAATGAGCAGTTCTTC,CASSLGGTSYNEQFF
TRBD2,TRBV18,TRBJ2-1,few,TGTGCCAGCTCACACTCGGGGGGAGAGGGCGAGCAGTTCTTC,CASSHSGGEGEQFF
TRBD2,TRBV2,TRBJ2-3,few,TGTGCCAGCAGGCCTAGCGGGACGAAAGATACGCAGTATTTT,CASRPSGTKDTQYF
NA,TRBV6-6,TRBJ2-5,NA,TGTGCCAGCAGTCCCTGGGACTCTAGCCGCCAAGAGACCCAGTACTTC,CASSPWDSSRQETQYF
TRBD1,TRBV2,TRBJ2-3,few,TGTGCCAGCAGCGTGGACAGGGCAGATACGCAGTATTTT,CASSVDRADTQYF
NA,TRBV28,TRBJ1-1,once,TGTGCCAGCAGTTTATCGCGAGGGAAAGCTTTCTTT,CASSLSRGKAFF
TRBD2,TRBV29-1,TRBJ2-1,NA,TGCAGCGTTGAGTCCGGGAGGGCCAGCGCCTACAATGAGCAGTTCTTC,CSVESGRASAYNEQFF
TRBD2,TRBV7-9,TRBJ2-7,NA,TGTGCCAGCAGCCCGATACTAGCGGGTCTTTCCTACGAGCAGTACTTC,CASSPILAGLSYEQYF
NA,TRBV2,TRBJ1-5,few,TGTGCCAGCAAAAGAGGGGAGGGTCAGCCCCAGCATTTT,CASKRGEGQPQHF
NA,TRBV28,TRBJ2-2,NA,TGTGCCAGCATCAAAAACACCGGGGAGCTGTTTTTT,CASIKNTGELFF
NA,TRBV7-9,TRBJ1-5,few,TGTGCCAGCAGCCTCAGCCCCCTTGGAGCCCAGCATTTT,CASSLSPLGAQHF
NA,TRBV4-2,TRBJ1-2,few,TGTGCCAGCAGCCATAGTCCCCAAGAGGGTCGAAATCCCTACACCTTC,CASSHSPQEGRNPYTF
NA,TRBV29-1,TRBJ2-5,few,TGCAGCGTTGCATTGGGGGCAGGAGAGACCCAGTACTTC,CSVALGAGETQYF
NA,TRBV5-6,TRBJ2-4,few,TGTGCCAGCAGCCCCGAGACGGGGGCCAAAAACATTCAGTACTTC,CASSPETGAKNIQYF
TRBD2,TRBV6-6,TRBJ2-7,NA,TGTGCCAGCAGTGACCCTAGCGGGAGGGACTACGAGCAGTACTTC,CASSDPSGRDYEQYF
NA,TRBV25-1,TRBJ2-5,NA,TGTGCCAGCAGTGAAAATCGGGGCCAAGAGACCCAGTACTTC,CASSENRGQETQYF
NA,TRBV5-4,TRBJ2-1,NA,TGTGCCAGCAGTTTAGAAGGGGGAGGGTCTTCGGAGCAGTTCTTC,CASSLEGGGSSEQFF
NA,TRBV18,TRBJ2-5,few,TGTGCCAGCTCACCCTCGGGAGAGACCCAGTACTTC,CASSPSGETQYF
NA,TRBV18,TRBJ2-7,few,TGTGCCAGCTCACCATTCCCAGGGGGAGGCGAGCAGTACTTC,CASSPFPGGGEQYF
NA,TRBV5-1,TRBJ2-7,few,TGCGCCAGCAGCTTGGAAGGGGATTCGTCCTACGAGCAGTACTTC,CASSLEGDSSYEQYF
NA,TRBV19,TRBJ2-1,few,TGTGCCAGTAGTATTATTCGGTTGCGCCTCGGTCGGAATGAGCAGTTCTTC,CASSIIRLRLGRNEQFF
TRBD1,TRBV10-3,TRBJ2-1,few,TGTGCCATCAGGACGGGACAGGGTTTGTCTGAGCAGTTCTTC,CAIRTGQGLSEQFF
NA,TRBV4-3,TRBJ1-1,NA,TGCGCCAGCAGCCAAGAGCCAGGGTCGCAGGAAGCTTTCTTT,CASSQEPGSQEAFF
TRBD2,TRBV28,TRBJ2-5,few,TGTGCCAGCAGATTGACGGGACTAGCGGGAGGCTGGGAGACCCAGTACTTC,CASRLTGLAGGWETQYF
TRBD1,TRBV30,TRBJ1-4,NA,TGTGCCTGGGGGACAGGGGGCGACGGAGGGAAACTGTTTTTT,CAWGTGGDGGKLFF
NA,TRBV18,TRBJ2-1,NA,TGTGCCAGCTCACTATCGGGAGCGGCCGATGAGCAGTTCTTC,CASSLSGAADEQFF
NA,TRBV5-6,TRBJ2-1,few,TGTGCCAGCAGCTTACTCACATCGGACAGAAATGAGCAGTTCTTC,CASSLLTSDRNEQFF
TRBD2,TRBV30,TRBJ2-1,few,TGTGCCTGGGGCTCGGGACTAGCGGGAGCTGAGCAGTTCTTC,CAWGSGLAGAEQFF
NA,TRBV14,TRBJ2-1,few,TGTGCCAGCAGCCGCGGGGCCGCCAATGAGCAGTTCTTC,CASSRGAANEQFF
NA,TRBV7-9,TRBJ2-1,NA,TGTGCCAGCAGCTTAAGGGGTGGGGTATACAATGAGCAGTTCTTC,CASSLRGGVYNEQFF
NA,TRBV5-4,TRBJ2-3,NA,TGTGCCAGCAGCTTGATAGGGGGAGGGCCAGATACGCAGTATTTT,CASSLIGGGPDTQYF
NA,TRBV7-9,TRBJ2-7,NA,TGTGCCAGCAGCTTAGGACAGGAATCCTACGAGCAGTACTTC,CASSLGQESYEQYF
NA,TRBV30,TRBJ2-1,few,TGTGCCTGGAGTTTTCAGGGCCAGCGGGATGAGCAGTTCTTC,CAWSFQGQRDEQFF
NA,TRBV19,TRBJ2-7,few,TGTGCCAGTAGTGAAGGGGGATTCTACGAGCAGTACTTC,CASSEGGFYEQYF
TRBD1,TRBV11-1,TRBJ2-4,NA,TGTGCCAGCAGCCCCGACAGGGGGCTGAACATTCAGTACTTC,CASSPDRGLNIQYF
NA,TRBV7-9,TRBJ1-2,few,TGTGCCAGCAGCTTAGGGCAGGTCGAGCAGGGCTACACCTTC,CASSLGQVEQGYTF